This TCR beta chain derives from a study of preoperative IRX-2 immunotherapy in early breast cancer. Repertoires were generated with immunoSEQ multiplex PCR, while TCRdb's copy carries only in-frame clones and drops some. The sample contains about 37,000 clones, roughly four fifths of which appear only once. The treatment: preoperative locoregional IRX-2 cytokine immunotherapy. Trimming pared 3 bases from V and 0 bases from J, leaving 19 bases between. The CDR3 loop spans 18 amino acids. CDR1 MGHRA and CDR2 YSYEKL come from the germline V gene. The V gene is TRBV4-1, the J gene TRBJ2-3; D ambiguous. The sequence was collected from a human donor with breast cancer. The material was lymph node tissue, obtained after IRX-2 immunotherapy. For the CDR3, the DNA is TGCGCCAGCAGCCAGTTTCATTATTTGGTCCAGAGCACAGATACGCAGTATTTT. Translating gives CASSQFHYLVQSTDTQYF.